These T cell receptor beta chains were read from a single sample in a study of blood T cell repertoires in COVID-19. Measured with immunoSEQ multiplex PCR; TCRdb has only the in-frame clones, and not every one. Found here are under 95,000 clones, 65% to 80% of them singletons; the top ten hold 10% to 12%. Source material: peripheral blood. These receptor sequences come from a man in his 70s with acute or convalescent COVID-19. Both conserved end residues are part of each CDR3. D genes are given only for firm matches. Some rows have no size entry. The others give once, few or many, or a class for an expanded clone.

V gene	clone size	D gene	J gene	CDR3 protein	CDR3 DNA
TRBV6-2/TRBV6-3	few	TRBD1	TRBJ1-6	CASSDPTGGFSYNSPLHF	TGTGCCAGCAGTGACCCGACAGGGGGCTTCTCCTATAATTCACCCCTCCACTTT
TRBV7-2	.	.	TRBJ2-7	CASSLGRGYYEQYF	TGTGCCAGCAGCTTAGGGAGGGGTTACTACGAGCAGTACTTC
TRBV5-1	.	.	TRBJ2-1	CASSFTAGTLSYNEQFF	TGCGCCAGCAGCTTTACCGCCGGGACTCTCTCCTACAATGAGCAGTTCTTC
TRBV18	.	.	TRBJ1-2	CASSRRTEGNYGYTF	TGTGCCAGCTCAAGAAGGACAGAGGGGAACTATGGCTACACCTTC
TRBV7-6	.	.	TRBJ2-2	CASSLGQLNTGELFF	TGTGCCAGCAGCTTAGGCCAGTTGAACACCGGGGAGCTGTTTTTT
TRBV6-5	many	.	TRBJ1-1	CASSPYRDNTEAFF	TGTGCCAGCAGTCCTTACAGGGATAACACTGAAGCTTTCTTT
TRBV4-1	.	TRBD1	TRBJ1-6	CASSRDRGRNSPLHF	TGCGCCAGCAGCAGGGACAGGGGGCGAAATTCACCCCTCCACTTT
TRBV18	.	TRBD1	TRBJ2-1	CASSPIWTGGNEQFF	TGTGCCAGCTCACCAATATGGACAGGGGGTAATGAGCAGTTCTTC
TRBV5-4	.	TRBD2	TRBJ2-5	CASSSGTSGAVGETQYF	TGTGCCAGCAGCTCCGGGACTAGCGGGGCAGTTGGAGAGACCCAGTACTTC
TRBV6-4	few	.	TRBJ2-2	CASSTENTGELFF	TGTGCCAGCAGCACAGAAAACACCGGGGAGCTGTTTTTT
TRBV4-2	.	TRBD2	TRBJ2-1	CASSQEGSSGGYYNEQFF	TGTGCCAGCAGCCAAGAGGGGTCTAGCGGGGGGTACTACAATGAGCAGTTCTTC
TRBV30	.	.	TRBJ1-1	CAWSPGTTRIHTEAFF	TGTGCCTGGAGTCCCGGGACAACCCGGATACACACTGAAGCTTTCTTT
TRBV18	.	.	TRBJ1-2	CASSPTATYGYTF	TGTGCCAGCTCACCGACAGCTACCTATGGCTACACCTTC
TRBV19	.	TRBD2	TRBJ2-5	CASSPIAGGLKKETQYF	TGTGCCAGTAGTCCTATAGCGGGGGGCCTAAAGAAAGAGACCCAGTACTTC
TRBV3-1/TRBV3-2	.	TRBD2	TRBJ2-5	CASSQAGGQETQYF	TGTGCCAGCAGCCAAGCGGGAGGACAAGAGACCCAGTACTTC
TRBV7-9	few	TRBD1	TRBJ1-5	CASSFETGINNQPQHF	TGTGCCAGCAGCTTTGAGACAGGGATAAACAATCAGCCCCAGCATTTT
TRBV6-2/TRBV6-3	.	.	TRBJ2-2	CASSRGTGELFF	TGTGCCAGCAGCAGGGGAACCGGGGAGCTGTTTTTT
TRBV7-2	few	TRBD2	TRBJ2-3	CASSPGGARMTDTQYF	TGTGCCAGCAGCCCCGGGGGGGCGAGAATGACAGATACGCAGTATTTT
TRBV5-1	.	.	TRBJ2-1	CASSSPGFPQFF	TGCGCCAGCAGCTCCCCGGGTTTTCCCCAGTTCTTC
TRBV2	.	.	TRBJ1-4	CASRGVNEKLFF	TGTGCCAGCAGAGGGGTGAACGAAAAACTGTTTTTT
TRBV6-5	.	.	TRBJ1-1	CASSPRGIGDTEAFF	TGTGCCAGCAGTCCACGTGGGATAGGGGACACTGAAGCTTTCTTT
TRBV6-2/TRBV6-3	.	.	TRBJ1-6	CASSAETRDRSPLHF	TGTGCCAGCAGTGCTGAGACTCGCGATCGTTCACCCCTCCACTTT
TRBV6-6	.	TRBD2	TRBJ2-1	CASSRRTSGGTNEQFF	TGTGCCAGCAGTCGACGGACTAGCGGGGGGACGAATGAGCAGTTCTTC
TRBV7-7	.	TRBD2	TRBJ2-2	CASSRGLAGAPNTGELFF	TGTGCCAGCAGCCGGGGACTAGCGGGGGCACCGAACACCGGGGAGCTGTTTTTT
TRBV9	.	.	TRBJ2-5	CASSRPGEETQYF	TGTGCCAGCAGCCGTCCAGGGGAAGAGACCCAGTACTTC
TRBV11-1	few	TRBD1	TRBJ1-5	CASSGPQGGQPQHF	TGTGCCAGCAGCGGCCCCCAGGGGGGACAGCCCCAGCATTTT
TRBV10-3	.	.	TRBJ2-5	CAIRRDNLQETQYF	TGTGCCATCAGAAGGGACAACCTACAAGAGACCCAGTACTTC
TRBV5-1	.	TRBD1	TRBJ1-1	CASRRDRRTEAFF	TGCGCCAGCAGGAGGGACAGACGCACTGAAGCTTTCTTT
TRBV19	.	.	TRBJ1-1	CASSAGRQTEAFF	TGTGCCAGTAGTGCAGGGAGGCAGACTGAAGCTTTCTTT
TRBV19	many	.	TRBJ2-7	CASSDMYEQYF	TGTGCCAGTAGTGACATGTACGAGCAGTACTTC
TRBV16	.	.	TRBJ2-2	CASSQSGRTGELFF	TGTGCCAGCAGCCAATCGGGGCGCACCGGGGAGCTGTTTTTT
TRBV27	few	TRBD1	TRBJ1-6	CASSRTGQYNSPLHF	TGTGCCAGCAGTCGAACGGGACAGTATAATTCACCCCTCCACTTT
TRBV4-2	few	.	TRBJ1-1	CASSPEWLNTEAFF	TGTGCCAGCAGCCCAGAGTGGCTGAACACTGAAGCTTTCTTT
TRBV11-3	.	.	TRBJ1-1	CASSKTGMNTEAFF	TGTGCCAGCAGCAAAACAGGAATGAACACTGAAGCTTTCTTT
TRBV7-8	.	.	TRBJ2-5	CASSLAVQLQETQYF	TGTGCCAGCAGCTTAGCGGTACAGCTCCAAGAGACCCAGTACTTC
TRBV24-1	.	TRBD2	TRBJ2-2	CATSALTSGGPNTGELFF	TGTGCCACCAGTGCCCTGACTAGCGGGGGTCCGAACACCGGGGAGCTGTTTTTT
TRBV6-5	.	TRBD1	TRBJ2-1	CASAQGAGGQFF	TGTGCCAGTGCCCAGGGGGCGGGTGGGCAGTTCTTC
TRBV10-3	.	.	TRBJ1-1	CAITPRPETEAFF	TGTGCCATCACCCCGCGCCCTGAAACTGAAGCTTTCTTT
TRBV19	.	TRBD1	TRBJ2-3	CASSLDRVRTDTQYF	TGTGCCAGTAGTCTAGACAGGGTCAGGACAGATACGCAGTATTTT
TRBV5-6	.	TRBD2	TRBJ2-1	CASSPIGGNEQFF	TGTGCCAGCAGTCCGATCGGGGGGAATGAGCAGTTCTTC
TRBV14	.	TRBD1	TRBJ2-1	CASSQATGGTYNEQFF	TGTGCCAGCAGCCAAGCGACAGGGGGCACCTACAATGAGCAGTTCTTC
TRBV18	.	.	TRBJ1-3	CASSSGLTDTIYF	TGTGCCAGCTCATCTGGACTCACGGACACCATATATTTT
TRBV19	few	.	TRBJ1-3	CATQAASHSGNTIYF	TGTGCCACCCAAGCGGCGTCCCACTCTGGAAACACCATATATTTT
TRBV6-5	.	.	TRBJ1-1	CASRRANTEAFF	TGTGCCAGCAGGAGGGCGAACACTGAAGCTTTCTTT
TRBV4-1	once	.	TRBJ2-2	CASSHMGPPGVGELFF	TGCGCCAGCAGCCACATGGGACCCCCGGGGGTTGGGGAGCTGTTTTTT
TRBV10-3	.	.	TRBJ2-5	CAISESTEETQYF	TGTGCCATCAGTGAGTCTACAGAAGAGACCCAGTACTTC
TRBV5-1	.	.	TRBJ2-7	CASSSHYEQYF	TGCGCCAGCAGCTCCCACTACGAGCAGTACTTC
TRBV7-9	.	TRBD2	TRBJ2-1	CASSLGSGGNNEQFF	TGTGCCAGCAGCTTAGGTAGCGGGGGTAACAATGAGCAGTTCTTC
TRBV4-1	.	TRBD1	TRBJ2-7	CASSQDWTGSSYEQYF	TGCGCCAGCAGCCAAGATTGGACAGGGAGCTCCTACGAGCAGTACTTC
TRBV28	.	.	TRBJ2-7	CASSLAGRGEQYF	TGTGCCAGCAGTTTAGCGGGACGTGGCGAGCAGTACTTC
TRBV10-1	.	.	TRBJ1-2	CASSESELGAGGYTF	TGCGCCAGCAGTGAGTCAGAGCTGGGGGCGGGTGGCTACACCTTC
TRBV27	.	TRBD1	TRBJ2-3	CASSWDREADTQYF	TGTGCCAGCAGTTGGGACAGGGAGGCAGATACGCAGTATTTT
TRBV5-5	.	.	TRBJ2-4	CASSLGSTKNIQYF	TGTGCCAGCAGCTTGGGTAGTACCAAAAACATTCAGTACTTC